Included here is one T cell receptor (beta chain) sequence, with context. This clonotype was seen only a few times. This receptor's antigen is unknown. The record has no base qualities; no much larger clone is one base away. The germline V gene provides CDR1 SGHTA and CDR2 FQGNSA. At the junction V is shortened by 5 bases and J by 7 bases, with 17 bases in between. Its CDR3 holds 15 amino acids, cysteine through phenylalanine. The DNA shown is the 45-base CDR3, in frame from base 1. This sample stems from a study of T cells after yellow fever vaccination (dated by TCRdb to 2018 to 2020). With respect to the entire study: The SMART-Seq v4 Ultra Low Input RNA kit was used to prepare libraries from fractions with low cell numbers. Bulk PBMC replicates and cell subsets were isolated from blood drawn at multiple timepoints before and after both primary and secondary immunization. To follow T-cell clones before and after primary and booster YFV17D yellow fever vaccination, bulk TCR alpha and beta repertoires were sequenced over time. The cohort comprised two healthy male donors, one aged 18 to 30 and one aged 30 to 40 years.

TCR cDNA was synthesized by 5'RACE template switching, through which a universal primer site and unique molecular identifiers were introduced. Priming of cDNA synthesis was performed from both the TCR alpha and TCR beta constant segments. Library amplification used two PCR steps, and the second PCR step added sample barcodes and sequencing adapters. Sequencing of libraries was performed on Illumina HiSeq 2500 (2x100 bp) or NovaSeq (2x150 bp). On the authors' methods: Demultiplexing of reads and collapsing into UMI consensus sequences were performed with MIGEC, and V(D)J alignment was carried out with MiXCR. Using edgeR on replicate PBMC samples, clonotypes were called vaccine-responding if FDR was below 0.01 and the log2 fold change was above 5 up to day 15. Each bulk clonotype received a CD4 or CD8 identity based on whether the sequenced CD4 or CD8 repertoire contained that clonotype at higher abundance. The raw public data were reprocessed by TCRdb itself: fastp quality trimming at Q25, MiXCR clonotype calling, in-frame beta chains only. Entries that share a CDR3 protein sequence are merged under the most common genes and DNA. TCRdb assigned the V and J calls; the authors' analysis was not used. This sample is represented by approximately 110,000 distinct CDR3 sequences; around 7.4% of them were singletons. Roughly 2.6% of the sample is in the top ten clones.

Explained via the paper, the treatment or condition label denotes: live attenuated yellow fever vaccine strain. PBMCs were isolated from peripheral blood using a standard Ficoll-Paque protocol. Dynabeads CD4 and CD8 positive selection kits were used to isolate CD4 and CD8 T-cell fractions. RNA was extracted with TriZol from bulk PBMCs, CD4 and CD8 fractions, and dextramer-positive and dextramer-negative fractions. The research as a whole found: Most clones expanded after primary vaccination (around 96% of CD4 and 88% of CD8) were re-detected after the booster, suggesting that broad memory maintenance occurred. The secondary T-cell response was found to be weaker but faster than the primary response, with a peak reached on day 5 rather than on day 15. Computational filtering was required because FACS-sorted repertoires could contain abundant contaminating clonotypes from the bulk population. A small share of clonotypes was detected in both CD4 and CD8 compartments, with the overlap likely arising from convergent recombination. Because only two donors were included in the study, the extent to which the findings can be generalized is limited.

The starting material was CD4+ T cells sorted from PBMCs, obtained about 10 days after the first yellow fever vaccination. Recombination joined TRBV7-2 with TRBJ1-4, with TRBD1 as a weak D call on 6 bases. This TCR was sampled from a man younger than 35 who received the YFV17D yellow fever vaccine. The DNA reads TGTGCCAGCAGCACACTGGGACACCTTGGTGAAAAACTGTTTTTT. This is translated as CASSTLGHLGEKLFF.